In this sample, the clone carrying this T cell receptor beta chain turned up a few times. Its specificity is unknown. This entry is derived from a study of T-cell memory formation after mild COVID-19. As for the study in general: TCR clusters were mostly confined to one donor each. Notes on the study in general: Whether second-wave clones peaking at day 37 were SARS-CoV-2 specific went unconfirmed. Researchers found some responding clones in pre-infection memory, a sign that cross-reactive memory joined.

With constant-segment primers, 5'RACE yielded cDNA libraries of TCR alpha and TCR beta that carried sample barcodes and UMIs. TCRdb itself ran the 5' RACE reads through MiXCR, one entry per CDR3 protein. The data contain nearly 110,000 distinct CDR3 sequences, roughly 12% of them seen just once; the ten biggest clones take up around 30%. Per the germline V gene, CDR1 is GTSNPN and CDR2 is SVGIG (reference sequence). This CDR3 has 13 residues. V was trimmed by 0 bases and J by 1 base, leaving 7 bases between them. The sequenced material came from PBMCs or a T cell subset sorted from them (not recorded which). The receptor was isolated from an adult woman who had mild COVID-19 (a few samples of this study predate the infection). Cell type and time point are not known. The chain carries TRBV30 and TRBJ2-7; no clear D gene. The CDR3 DNA is TGTGCCTGGAGTGTTGGGGTGTCCTACGAGCAGTACTTC. This encodes CAWSVGVSYEQYF.